One sample yielded the 4 T cell receptor beta chains listed below, sequenced in a study of immune evolution from preneoplasia to lung adenocarcinoma. Measured with immunoSEQ multiplex PCR; TCRdb has only the in-frame clones, and not every one. In the table there are 11,000 or so clones, 60% to 85% of which are singletons. Sequenced sample: FFPE minimally invasive lung adenocarcinoma tissue. The source of these receptors is a person aged 55 to 79 with lung adenocarcinoma.

The chain's CDR3 is CAIEEDRDSGNTIYF. CDR3 nucleotide sequence: TGTGCCATCGAGGAGGACAGGGACTCTGGAAACACCATATATTTT. V usage is TRBV10-3 and J usage is TRBJ1-3; 8 bases are a match to TRBD1. V lost 8 bases, J lost 0 bases, and 6 bases stayed unmatched. The CDR3 has 15 amino acids. Germline V gene sequence: CDR1 ENHRY, CDR2 SYGVKD.

This chain connects TRBV28 to TRBJ1-6, with D possibly matching TRBD1 (5 bases). The CDR3 runs to 14 residues. V was pared by 6 bases and J by 10 bases, with 16 bases between. Germline CDR1 MDHEN, CDR2 SYDVKM. The CDR3 protein is CASRDGTGGSPLHF. Here the CDR3 DNA reads TGTGCCAGCAGGGACGGGACTGGGGGGTCACCCCTCCACTTT.

The gene calls are TRBV7-3 and TRBJ1-5, with D possibly matching TRBD1 (6 bases). The germline V gene encodes CDR1 SGHTA and CDR2 FQGTGA. The V gene lost 4 bases and the J gene lost 4 bases, with 23 bases spanning the gap. This CDR3 has 18 amino acids. CDR3 region: CASSSHPTGRLGNQPQHF. CDR3 DNA sequence: TGTGCCAGCAGCTCCCATCCTACAGGGAGGCTTGGGAATCAGCCCCAGCATTTT.

The chain has TRBV11-2 and TRBJ2-5; 10 bases are a match to TRBD1. V dropped 3 bases and J dropped 5; count of bases not matched to a gene: 6. Per germline, CDR1 SGHAT and CDR2 FQNNGV. The CDR3 runs to 15 residues. Here the CDR3 DNA reads TGTGCCAGCAGCTTCGGACAGGGGGGTGTCGAGACCCAGTACTTC. Protein: CASSFGQGGVETQYF.